Listed below are T cell receptor beta chains from one sample, sequenced in a study of T cell changes during pregnancy in multiple sclerosis. Sequenced by immunoSEQ multiplex PCR; TCRdb stores in-frame clones only, minus some. Counted here are under 95,000 clones, 85% to 95% occurring once; the ten biggest clones make up about 1%. The material was peripheral blood, obtained in the second trimester of pregnancy. The source of these receptors is a female donor in good health, enrolled as a control in a pregnancy study. Both conserved end residues are part of each CDR3. The order of the fields is clone size, J gene, V gene, D gene, CDR3 DNA, CDR3 protein. The D gene is left open where the match is weak. Size is stated for part of the rows, as once, few or many counts, or as a class when the clone is expanded.

- | TRBJ2-3 | TRBV11-2 | TRBD2 | TGTGCCAGCAGCCTAGGGACTAGCGCTGAACCCTTCACAGATACGCAGTATTTT | CASSLGTSAEPFTDTQYF
- | TRBJ1-2 | TRBV6-1 | - | TGTGCCAGCAGACCGGTCGGTCGGGGCTATGGCTACACCTTC | CASRPVGRGYGYTF
- | TRBJ2-4 | TRBV7-5 | - | TGTGTCAGAAGCTTCCCTTTCGCCCACGGACAAGTCATTCAGTACTTC | CVRSFPFAHGQVIQYF
- | TRBJ2-1 | TRBV7-9 | TRBD2 | TGTGCCAGCAGCTTACCGGGGACTAGCGGGAGGGATTACAATGAGCAGTTCTTC | CASSLPGTSGRDYNEQFF
once | TRBJ1-2 | TRBV29-1 | - | TGCAGCGTTGGTGGGGGGTCCAACTATGGCTACACCTTC | CSVGGGSNYGYTF
- | TRBJ2-7 | TRBV5-4 | - | TGTGCCAGCAGCTTTGGGGGGTTCGAACACGAGCAGTACTTC | CASSFGGFEHEQYF
- | TRBJ2-5 | TRBV29-1 | TRBD1 | TGCAGCGGTCGACAGGGGGCTGGGCAAGAGACCCAGTACTTC | CSGRQGAGQETQYF
- | TRBJ2-3 | TRBV7-9 | TRBD2 | TGTGCCAGCTCGGCGGGAGTTGATACGCAGTATTTT | CASSAGVDTQYF
once | TRBJ2-7 | TRBV27 | TRBD2 | TGTGCCAGCCAGACTAGCGGAATGAACGAGCAGTACTTC | CASQTSGMNEQYF
- | TRBJ2-2 | TRBV10-3 | - | TGTGCCATCAGTGGGGTAGCGCCTGGGGAGCTGTTTTTT | CAISGVAPGELFF
once | TRBJ2-3 | TRBV5-1 | - | TGCGCCAGCAGCTTGCGGGAGCCGAGCACAGATACGCAGTATTTT | CASSLREPSTDTQYF
once | TRBJ2-2 | TRBV28 | TRBD2 | TGTGCCAGCAGTCTGGGGGGGAGTCGGAACACCGGGGAGCTGTTTTTT | CASSLGGSRNTGELFF
- | TRBJ2-5 | TRBV7-4 | TRBD2 | TGTGCCAGCAGCACCCCGGGGACTACCCGAACCCATCAAGAGACCCAGTACTTC | CASSTPGTTRTHQETQYF
- | TRBJ2-5 | TRBV11-2 | - | TGTGCCAGCAGCTTAGGCGCCGGGACTGCAGAGACCCAGTACTTC | CASSLGAGTAETQYF
few | TRBJ2-5 | TRBV4-1 | - | TGCGCCAGCAGCCAACGCGTCCAAGAGACCCAGTACTTC | CASSQRVQETQYF
- | TRBJ2-7 | TRBV6-5 | TRBD2 | TGTGCCAGCGCCCCGGGGGGGGAGGAGCAGTACTTC | CASAPGGEEQYF
- | TRBJ2-7 | TRBV2 | TRBD1 | TGTGCCAGCAGTTCCCGGACAGGGGGGCCCTACGAGCAGTACTTC | CASSSRTGGPYEQYF
- | TRBJ2-2 | TRBV11-2 | - | TGTGCCAGCAGGGCGGCCGGCACCGGGGAGCTGTTTTTT | CASRAAGTGELFF
- | TRBJ1-5 | TRBV28 | - | TGTGCCAGCAGTTTGAACAGAAAGGGCAATCAGCCCCAGCATTTT | CASSLNRKGNQPQHF
- | TRBJ2-1 | TRBV27 | TRBD2 | TGTGCCAGCAGTACCGGACTAGCGGCCTACAATGAGCAGTTCTTC | CASSTGLAAYNEQFF
once | TRBJ2-3 | TRBV7-2 | - | TGTGCCAGCAGCTTAGCTCGCGTCTCAGATACGCAGTATTTT | CASSLARVSDTQYF
- | TRBJ2-2 | TRBV29-1 | TRBD1 | TGCAGCGTTGCCAGGGGGCAATCCGGGGAGCTGTTTTTT | CSVARGQSGELFF
- | TRBJ2-3 | TRBV2 | - | TGTGCCAGCAGTGAAGAGGGGCGGGATGGCACAGATACGCAGTATTTT | CASSEEGRDGTDTQYF
- | TRBJ2-3 | TRBV2 | TRBD1 | TGTGCCAGCATCCCCGCCCCGGCAGGGGGTGATACGCAGTATTTT | CASIPAPAGGDTQYF
- | TRBJ2-7 | TRBV27 | TRBD2 | TGTGCCAGCAGTCTACTAGCGGGGCTACACTACGAGCAGTACTTC | CASSLLAGLHYEQYF
- | TRBJ2-7 | TRBV2 | - | TGTGCCAGCAGTGGGACAACCTACGAGCAGTACTTC | CASSGTTYEQYF
- | TRBJ1-4 | TRBV9 | TRBD1 | TGTGCCAGCAGCCACGGACAGGGGGTAAACGAAAAACTGTTTTTT | CASSHGQGVNEKLFF
- | TRBJ2-3 | TRBV5-1 | - | TGCGCCAGCAGCTCCCGGAGGACTACAGATACGCAGTATTTT | CASSSRRTTDTQYF
- | TRBJ2-3 | TRBV19 | - | TGTGCCAGTAGGCTGGCAGGAAACACAAAAGATACGCAGTATTTT | CASRLAGNTKDTQYF
- | TRBJ2-7 | TRBV10-3 | TRBD2 | TGTGCCATCAGTTTAGCGGGAGGCGGTTTTTCGTACGAGCAGTACTTC | CAISLAGGGFSYEQYF
- | TRBJ2-3 | TRBV4-2 | - | TGTGCCAGCAGCCAAGCTCGCGCGGGCACAGATACGCAGTATTTT | CASSQARAGTDTQYF